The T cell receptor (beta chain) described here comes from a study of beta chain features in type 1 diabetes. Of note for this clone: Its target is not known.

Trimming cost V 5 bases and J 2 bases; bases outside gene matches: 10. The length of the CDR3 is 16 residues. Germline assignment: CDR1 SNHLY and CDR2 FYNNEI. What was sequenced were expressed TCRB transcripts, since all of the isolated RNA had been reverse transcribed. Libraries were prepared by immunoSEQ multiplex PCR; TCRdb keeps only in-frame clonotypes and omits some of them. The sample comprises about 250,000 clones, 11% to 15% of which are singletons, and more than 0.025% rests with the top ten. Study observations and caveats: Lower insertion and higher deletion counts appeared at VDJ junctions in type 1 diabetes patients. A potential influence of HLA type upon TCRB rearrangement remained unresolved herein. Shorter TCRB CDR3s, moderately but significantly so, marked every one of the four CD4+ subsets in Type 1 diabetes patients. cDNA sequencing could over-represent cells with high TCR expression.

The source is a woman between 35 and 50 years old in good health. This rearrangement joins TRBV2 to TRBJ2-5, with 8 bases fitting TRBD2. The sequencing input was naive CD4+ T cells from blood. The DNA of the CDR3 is TGTGCCAGCAGTTATCCCGGGGGGGGAACACAAGAGACCCAGTACTTC. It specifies CASSYPGGGTQETQYF.